The T cell receptor beta chain under discussion was sequenced for a study of regulatory T cells in long-lasting Graves disease (dated by TCRdb to the early 2020s). General notes on the study: Antithyroid drugs had been taken for less than 3 months by newly diagnosed Graves' disease patients. This study used TCR sequencing and RNA sequencing of peripheral blood to compare persistent Graves' disease patients against newly diagnosed Graves' disease patients. The study was conducted in China and was registered as a clinical trial. A total of around 35 samples underwent TCR sequencing, from about 13 patients with persistent Graves' disease and some 20 patients with newly diagnosed Graves' disease.

From V the trimming removes 6 bases and from J it removes 3 bases, while the gene matches leave 5 bases of the junction unaccounted for. From the germline V gene, CDR1 is SGHRS and CDR2 is YFSETQ. The CDR3, from cysteine to phenylalanine, totals 14 residues. CDR3 DNA is the only sequence kept; it has 42 bases, read in frame from the first base. Library prep was done by multiplex PCR. Sequencing instrument: Illumina HiSeq 4000. To build TCR beta libraries, CDR3 regions were amplified by Arm-PCR using iRepertoire HTBI primers. PCR products were gel purified before sequencing. The paper's data handling went like this. A total of fewer than 80 TRBV and 14 TRBJ segments were identified across samples and were used for gene usage analysis of CDR3 amino acid clonotypes. COPE and FqMerger were used to merge filtered high-quality paired reads into contigs. BLAST was used to align contigs to IMGT TRBV, TRBD and TRBJ reference genes, with CDR3 defined following IMGT. Clonotypes above 0.1% frequency were classified as highly expanded clones. Shannon entropy was used to measure repertoire diversity, and the Gini coefficient was used to measure V-J evenness. Clonotypes shared by more than one individual were considered public. TCRdb trimmed the raw reads at Q25, called clones with MiXCR and kept productive beta chains. Records with the same CDR3 protein are collapsed into one entry carrying the most frequent genes and DNA. For this entry, the V and J calls and clone size follow TCRdb and not the study's own pipeline. The table for this sample lists roughly 420,000 distinct CDR3 sequences; around 15% of them were counted only once. The ten biggest clones cover about 25% of the sample.

What the authors observed across the whole study: Compared with newly diagnosed patients, patients with persistent Graves' disease had lower TCR Shannon entropy and fewer highly expanded clones, which suggests clonal expansion. Patients with persistent disease shared more public clonotypes (approximately 2,500) than newly diagnosed patients did (966). Persistent disease showed preferential use of TRBV28, TRBJ1-2 and TRBJ2-5, whereas newly diagnosed disease favored TRBV20-1 and TRBJ2-1. The study examined only peripheral blood because the primary lesion, thyroid tissue, could not be accessed. Sequencing and analysis were restricted to the TCR beta chain. As a limitation, the authors acknowledged that the small sample size may reduce accuracy.

This clonotype was recorded only once. The clone's antigen remains unknown. The sample holds no much larger clone one base away, and base qualities are not on file. One read is thin evidence. The sample's time point, from its label and the paper: newly diagnosed GD, antithyroid drugs for less than 3 months. For both TCR sequencing and RNA sequencing, RNA was extracted from PBMCs using TRIzol. The diagnosis of Graves' disease was made according to American Thyroid Association guidelines. The patients came from an endocrinology department in Xi'an, China. Each patient gave about 10 milliliters of peripheral blood, collected in an EDTA anticoagulant tube. Ficoll Paque Plus density gradient separation was used to isolate PBMCs, and no further T cell sorting was performed. An Agilent 2100 Bioanalyzer and agarose gel were used to assess RNA quality, and a NanoDrop 2000 was used to measure RNA concentration.

This same sample was also taken into another study, of T cells in Graves' hyperthyroidism and ophthalmopathy. As described in the second report: Stable Graves' hyperthyroidism was defined as the absence of progression to ophthalmopathy over 18 months of follow-up. Hyperthyroidism patients were newly diagnosed, had a disease duration of under 2 months, and were aged 18 to 65 years. Exclusion was applied to patients with uncontrolled infections, other autoimmune diseases, pregnancy or lactation. Diagnoses relied on clinical symptoms, serum thyroxine and TRAb, thyroid ultrasound and orbital computed tomography. The TCR CDR3 was subjected to a first round of RT-PCR using the HTBI primer set and the Qiagen OneStep RT-PCR kit. Most expanded thyroid clonotypes (frequency above 0.001) were also detected in blood, a finding suggesting that blood repertoires may reflect thyroid immune responses. In cross-validation, a model built on a 13 V-J signature told ophthalmopathy apart from stable hyperthyroidism with 85% to 90% sensitivity and roughly 82% specificity, and in testing the same model reached 80%/75%. In validation, the model predicted progression to ophthalmopathy a median of roughly 6.2 months before onset, with about 71% sensitivity and 72.22% specificity. TCR V-J signatures able to tell the groups apart were searched for in a discovery cohort of around 95 patients, of whom over 40 had Graves' ophthalmopathy and roughly 59 had stable Graves' hyperthyroidism. Prospective prediction of ophthalmopathy was tested in an independent validation cohort consisting of roughly 20 hyperthyroidism patients and more than 15 patients who later progressed to ophthalmopathy. For training and testing, the roughly 100 patients in the discovery cohort were randomly divided in a 7:3 ratio. Thyroid tissue and blood T-cell repertoires from more than 5 Graves' hyperthyroidism patients were also compared in the study. After sampling, hyperthyroidism patients received methimazole starting at 30 mg daily, and ophthalmopathy patients received high-dose intravenous methylprednisolone. The libraries were constructed in a second round of multiplex PCR and then size-selected and purified. Sequencing of the libraries was done on an Illumina HiSeq2000 using paired-end 100 bp reads. SOAPnuke was used to process the raw data, with reads discarded if the reads contained adapters or uncalled bases, had a mean Phred below 15, or lacked an exact constant-primer or identifier match. COPE v1.2.5 was used to merge the high-quality paired reads, and each unique nucleotide sequence was defined as a clonotype. Clonotypes were aligned to IMGT TRBV, TRBD and TRBJ reference segments using MiTCR v1.1. Analysis was restricted to V-J combinations with a frequency above 0.0001, which covered just over 98% of repertoires. A TCS score was defined as the ratio of F50 (clonal expansion) to E x V (chaos), with BLOSUM62-based TCRdist applied between CDR3 peptides within each V-J. Welch's t-statistics and random forest reduced 500 to 550 V-J features to roughly 13, which were used in a naive Bayes classifier (R e1071). Sample size was not statistically predetermined, and investigators were not blinded to group allocation. The paper reports TCR Vbeta CDR3 sequencing of approximately 130 peripheral blood samples: fewer than 50 ophthalmopathy, 75 to 80 hyperthyroidism and approximately 17 progressor patients.

The chain is assembled from TRBV5-1 and TRBJ2-2, with 7 central nucleotides matching TRBD1. The clonotype was recovered from a woman aged 18-35 years with Graves disease. Donor details come from another sample of the same person, matched by shared clones. Sequenced material: peripheral blood mononuclear cells (PBMCs), taken at new diagnosis, from a patient treated with antithyroid drugs. CDR3 sequence: CASTRDSYTGELFF. The nucleotide sequence is TGCGCCAGCACCAGGGACAGTTACACCGGGGAGCTGTTTTTT.